This entry lists 32 T cell receptor beta chains sequenced from one sample in a study of cytomegalovirus exposure and HLA in healthy donors. PCR primers comprised 60 Vbeta and 13 Jbeta primers. Sequenced by immunoSEQ multiplex PCR; TCRdb stores in-frame clones only, minus some. The profile shows roughly 90,000 clones, 84% of them singletons. Sample: PBMCs. All receptors come from a man between 18 and 35 years old in good health and CMV-seronegative.

This clone was recorded once. Other nucleotide sequences in the sample specify the same CDR3. The V call is TRBV29-1, the J call TRBJ2-7; tentative D call: TRBD2 (5 bases). The germline V and J ends were trimmed by 4 bases and 7 bases, with 26 bases remaining between them. Germline assignment: CDR1 SQVTM and CDR2 ANQGSEA. The CDR3 length is 16 residues. The CDR3: CSVVGVRGKPMREQYF. CDR3 coding DNA: TGCAGCGTTGTCGGGGTTCGCGGAAAGCCAATGCGGGAGCAGTACTTC.

The chain links TRBV16 to TRBJ2-7; D is uncertain. Trimming left V 4 bases short and J 3 bases short, with 16 bases between. Germline V gene sequence: CDR1 KGHSY, CDR2 FQNENV. This CDR3 comprises 15 residues. The DNA for the CDR3 is TGTGCCAGCAGCCCGAATAGCCCGCGGAGCTACGAGCAGTACTTC. Its translation: CASSPNSPRSYEQYF.

The genes are TRBV15 and TRBJ1-1; D is undetermined. CDR1 is LNHNV and CDR2 is YYDKDF in the germline V gene (reference sequence). The CDR3 covers 15 residues. V lost 5 bases and J lost 2, with 15 bases in between. The CDR3 DNA is TGTGCCACCAGCCCGGAAGACACGCTAAACACTGAAGCTTTCTTT. Its protein is CATSPEDTLNTEAFF.

V and J are TRBV10-1 and TRBJ2-3; TRBD1 might be the D (5 bases). Trimming shortened V by 2 bases and J by 4 bases, and 10 bases separated the two germline ends. The CDR3 length is 14 residues. The germline V gene has CDR1 WNHNN and CDR2 SYGVQD (reference sequence). The CDR3 region is CASSEGTGADTQYF. The DNA for the CDR3 is TGCGCCAGCAGTGAGGGAACAGGTGCAGATACGCAGTATTTT.

This clone was seen once. V and J are TRBV20-1 and TRBJ2-7; D gene unclear. Per the germline V gene, CDR1 is DFQATT and CDR2 is SNEGSKA (reference sequence). This CDR3 is built from 10 residues. V was trimmed by 3 bases and J by 4 bases, leaving 4 bases between them. CDR3: CSASGYEQYF. The DNA of the CDR3 is TGCAGTGCTAGCGGGTACGAGCAGTACTTC.

The CDR3 DNA is TGTGCCAGCAGTGAGCGGGACACCGGGGAGCTGTTTTTT. Residues: CASSERDTGELFF. The J gene is TRBJ2-2, the V gene TRBV6-4, with D possibly matching TRBD2 (5 bases). CDR3 length equals 13 residues. The V and J ends lost 3 bases and 3 bases respectively, with 5 bases between them. Looked up from germline, CDR1 is MRHNA and CDR2 is SNTAGT.

The chain links TRBV28 to TRBJ1-1; D perhaps matches TRBD1 (5 bases). V was pared by 3 bases and J by 1 base, with 9 bases between. The CDR3 has 14 residues. Germline-derived CDR1 and CDR2 are MDHEN and SYDVKM. In DNA form, the CDR3 reads TGTGCCAGCAGTTTGGCAGGGAAGAACACTGAAGCTTTCTTT. Its translation is CASSLAGKNTEAFF. The whole variable domain, remainder taken from reference TRBV28 and TRBJ1-1, is DVKVTQSSRYLVKRTGEKVFLECVQDMDHENMFWYRQDPGLGLRLIYFSYDVKMKEKGDIPEGYSVSREKKERFSLILESASTNQTSMYLCASSLAGKNTEAFFGQGTRLTVV.

This CDR3 is CASSEFTRIEPQHF. CDR3 DNA: TGTGCCAGCAGTGAATTTACCAGGATCGAACCCCAGCATTTT. The chain carries TRBV25-1 and TRBJ1-5; no reliable D call. Germline V gene lookup returns CDR1 MGHDK and CDR2 SYGVNS. This CDR3 spans 14 amino acids. V was shortened by 1 base and J by 10 bases, with 14 bases between the two germline ends.

The sample holds one count of this clone. The chain recombines TRBV9 with TRBJ2-1; 7 positions match TRBD2. V dropped 2 bases and J dropped 3; count of bases not matched to a gene: 2. The length of the CDR3 is 14 residues. The V gene's germline CDR1 is SGDLS and CDR2 YYNGEE. The CDR3: CASSVRTSYNEQFF. The CDR3 region has the DNA TGTGCCAGCAGCGTCCGGACTAGCTACAATGAGCAGTTCTTC.

CDR3 sequence (DNA): TGCGCCAGCAGCCTGACAGGGAAAGGACTCGAGCAGTACTTC. Its protein is CASSLTGKGLEQYF. J is TRBJ2-5 and V is TRBV5-1, with 7 bases that match TRBD1. The DNA matches TRBJ2-7 better at its end, which makes the J call doubtful. Germline CDR1 reads SGHRS; CDR2 reads YFSETQ. CDR3 length equals 14 residues.

The V call is TRBV30, the J call TRBJ2-7, with TRBD1 identical over 8 bases. In germline, CDR1 is GTSNPN, CDR2 SVGIG (reference sequence). J lost 7 bases, V lost 1 base, and 12 bases had no gene match. The CDR3 runs to 15 residues. The CDR3 bases are TGTGCCTGGAGTGCAACCGGGACAGGCGCTCGAGAGCAGTACTTC. It translates to CAWSATGTGAREQYF.

The V call is TRBV7-9, the J call TRBJ2-3; 8 bases agree with TRBD2. The V gene end was trimmed by 5 bases and the J gene end by 6 bases; junction bases not matched to a gene: 16. This CDR3 contains 17 residues. Looked up from germline, CDR1 is SEHNR and CDR2 is FQNEAQ (reference sequence). The CDR3 DNA is TGTGCCAGCAGCGCTATTATTAGCGGGACTCCCGGGGATACGCAGTATTTT. Its protein product is CASSAIISGTPGDTQYF.

J is TRBJ1-2 and V is TRBV7-9, with 9 bases matching TRBD1. The CDR3 length is 16 residues. With V trimmed by 4 bases and J by 3 bases, 9 bases remained unmatched. Germline assignment: CDR1 SEHNR and CDR2 FQNEAQ (reference sequence). CDR3 residues: CASSSQPGQGYYGYTF. The CDR3 bases are TGTGCCAGCAGCTCTCAGCCGGGACAGGGTTACTATGGCTACACCTTC.

This clone was seen once. The chain combines TRBV5-1 with TRBJ2-5, with 8 bases aligning to TRBD2. The CDR3 covers 15 residues. Trimming took 2 bases from V and 5 from J; bases not matched to a gene: 8. The germline CDR1 and CDR2 sequences are SGHRS and YFSETQ. The CDR3 spells CASSFARGADETQYF. The DNA of the CDR3 is TGCGCCAGCAGCTTCGCGCGGGGGGCTGACGAGACCCAGTACTTC.

This clone was seen a handful of times. The rearrangement links TRBV6-1 to TRBJ1-2; a weak D match, TRBD1 (6 bases). Trimming pared 3 bases from V and 2 bases from J, leaving 13 bases between. Germline V CDR1 and CDR2: MNHNS, SASEGT. This CDR3 spans 15 amino acids. CDR3: CASSEGGAWNYGYTF. The CDR3 DNA reads as TGTGCCAGCAGTGAGGGGGGGGCGTGGAACTATGGCTACACCTTC.

The chain carries TRBV19 and TRBJ1-1; tentative D call: TRBD1 (5 bases). The length of the CDR3 is 14 residues. The ends were cut back, 3 bases at V and 4 bases at J, with 12 bases in the middle. In germline, CDR1 is LNHDA, CDR2 SQIVND (reference sequence). Written as DNA, the CDR3 is TGTGCCAGTAGTATCCGGGGGGAGGGCACTGAAGCTTTCTTT. Residues: CASSIRGEGTEAFF.

The CDR3: CATSTEGKGKGEKLFF. The CDR3 nucleotides read TGTGCCACCAGCACGGAGGGAAAGGGGAAGGGTGAAAAACTGTTTTTT. The rearrangement uses TRBV15 and TRBJ1-4; tentatively, D is TRBD1 (5 bases). The germline gives CDR1 LNHNV, CDR2 YYDKDF (reference sequence). The length of the CDR3 is 16 residues. V was clipped by 4 bases and J by 7 bases, with 19 bases between them.

This clone was observed a few times. J is TRBJ2-7 and V is TRBV5-1; TRBD2 might be the D (6 bases). Trimming took 0 bases from V and 7 from J, leaving 14 bases between them. From germline, CDR1 is SGHRS and CDR2 YFSETQ. This CDR3 region has 14 residues. The chain's CDR3 is CASSLGDSSMEQYF. As DNA, the CDR3 is TGCGCCAGCAGCTTGGGGGACTCTTCCATGGAGCAGTACTTC.

V gene TRBV9 combines with J gene TRBJ1-2; D unclear. CDR1 is SGDLS, CDR2 YYNGEE, per germline. The V gene lost 3 bases and the J gene lost 8 bases, with 11 bases spanning the gap. The CDR3 spans 12 residues. The CDR3 spells CASSAQEEGYTF. CDR3 in DNA: TGTGCCAGCAGCGCGCAGGAGGAGGGCTACACCTTC.

The chain carries TRBV7-9 and TRBJ2-7; 9 bases match TRBD1. Germline V CDR1 and CDR2: SEHNR, FQNEAQ (reference sequence). V shed 3 bases, J shed 9 bases, and the junction held 9 bases outside the gene matches. The CDR3 length is 14 residues. DNA for the CDR3: TGTGCCAGCAGCTTCGGACAGGGGACGTTCCCGCAGTACTTC. Its protein product is CASSFGQGTFPQYF.

The chain carries TRBV4-1 and TRBJ2-1; D gene ambiguous. The CDR3 has 11 amino acids. CDR1 MGHRA and CDR2 YSYEKL come from the germline V gene. Trimming took 4 bases from V and 5 from J, leaving 3 bases between them. The CDR3 coding sequence is TGCGCCAGCAGCCGCGACAATGAGCAGTTCTTC. Translating it yields CASSRDNEQFF.

This clone occurred a few times. The chain has TRBV7-6 and TRBJ2-5; 8 bases fit TRBD2. V trimming: 0 bases; J trimming: 5 bases; junction bases outside the gene matches: 8. This CDR3 has 16 amino acids. Germline V lookup: CDR1 SGHVS, CDR2 FNYEAQ. CDR3 amino acids: CASSLARAGDDETQYF. CDR3 DNA: TGTGCCAGCAGCTTAGCTCGAGCGGGAGACGATGAGACCCAGTACTTC.

This sequence joins TRBV7-2 and TRBJ2-5, with D tentatively TRBD1 (6 bases). This CDR3 is built from 15 residues. V dropped 4 bases and J dropped 2 bases, with 14 bases sitting between them. Per the germline V gene, CDR1 is SGHTA and CDR2 is FQGNSA. The CDR3 loop is CASSSYQTGQETQYF. The CDR3 nucleotides read TGTGCCAGCAGCTCTTACCAGACAGGACAAGAGACCCAGTACTTC.

The CDR3 is CASSVLAGGRETQYF. The DNA of the CDR3 is TGTGCCAGCAGTGTGCTAGCGGGAGGGCGGGAGACCCAGTACTTC. This chain joins TRBV6-4 and TRBJ2-5, with 12 bases that match TRBD2. V was clipped by 4 bases and J by 5 bases; unmatched bases: 5. This CDR3 is 15 amino acids long. CDR1 MRHNA and CDR2 SNTAGT come from the germline V gene.

The gene calls are TRBV9 and TRBJ1-3; D gene ambiguous. This CDR3 has 16 amino acids. Per the germline V gene, CDR1 is SGDLS and CDR2 is YYNGEE. With 0 bases removed from V and 0 bases from J, the gap between germline ends came to 10 bases. The CDR3 protein is CASSVDQVGSGNTIYF. CDR3 DNA: TGTGCCAGCAGCGTAGATCAGGTCGGCTCTGGAAACACCATATATTTT.

This rearrangement joins TRBV7-8 to TRBJ1-1; D might be TRBD1 (6 bases). The CDR3 contains 14 residues. The ends were cut back, 0 bases at V and 11 bases at J, with 16 bases in the middle. The V gene's germline CDR1 is SGHVS and CDR2 FQNEAQ. CDR3 sequence reads: CASSLAGGRSGAFF. The CDR3 DNA reads TGTGCCAGCAGCTTAGCTGGGGGCCGGTCCGGGGCTTTCTTT.

CDR3: CASSIRTSGRAYEQYF. CDR3 in DNA: TGTGCCAGCAGCATACGGACTAGCGGGAGGGCCTACGAGCAGTACTTC. The chain combines TRBV5-6 with TRBJ2-7, with 15 nucleotides matching TRBD2. CDR1 is SGHDT and CDR2 is YYEEEE in the germline V gene. The CDR3 runs to 16 residues. The V gene end was trimmed by 4 bases and the J gene end by 2 bases; junction bases not matched to a gene: 4.

Only a few counts were recorded for this clone. The gene calls are TRBV6-1 and TRBJ1-5, with 8 positions matching TRBD1. The CDR3 runs 14 residues. Germline CDR1 MNHNS, CDR2 SASEGT. V shed 10 bases and J 6 bases; nucleotides not matched to a gene: 11. In nucleotides, the CDR3 is TGTGCCACATCAGGACAGGGTCGGATTCAGCCCCAGCATTTT. Translating gives CATSGQGRIQPQHF.

The chain employs TRBV9 and TRBJ1-3; TRBD1 is a possible D gene (6 bases). Germline assignment: CDR1 SGDLS and CDR2 YYNGEE. V lost 0 bases and J 8 bases, leaving 15 bases between the germline ends. CDR3 length equals 15 residues. The chain's CDR3 is CASSVDGTGKDTIYF. CDR3 in DNA: TGTGCCAGCAGCGTAGACGGAACAGGGAAGGACACCATATATTTT.

The rearrangement uses TRBV5-5 and TRBJ2-4; tentative D call: TRBD2 (5 bases). CDR3 length: 15 amino acids. The germline V gene encodes CDR1 SGHKS and CDR2 YYEKEE (reference sequence). V lost 2 bases and J lost 0, with 9 bases in between. The DNA for the CDR3 is TGTGCCAGCAGCTTTGCGGGCGGAGCCAAAAACATTCAGTACTTC. Protein product: CASSFAGGAKNIQYF.

CDR3 amino acids: CASRRTDPRSSYNSPLHF. The CDR3 DNA is TGTGCCAGCAGGAGGACAGACCCTAGGAGCTCCTATAATTCACCCCTCCACTTT. V usage is TRBV2 and J usage is TRBJ1-6, with a tentative D call TRBD1 (6 bases). This CDR3 has 18 residues. V was pared by 6 bases and J by 0 bases, with 18 bases between. Germline CDR1 is SNHLY and CDR2 is FYNNEI. The full variable domain, in which reference TRBV2 and TRBJ1-6 provide the parts outside the CDR3, is EPEVTQTPSHQVTQMGQEVILRCVPISNHLYFYWYRQILGQKVEFLVSFYNNEISEKSEIFDDQFSVERPDGSNFTLKIRSTKLEDSAMYFCASRRTDPRSSYNSPLHFGNGTRLTVT.

This chain connects TRBV18 to TRBJ1-3; D gene uncertain. V shed 4 bases and J shed 2 bases, with 12 bases lying between them. The CDR3 is 15 amino acids. The germline V gene encodes CDR1 KGHSH and CDR2 LQKENI. This CDR3 is CASSLSNSPGNTIYF. DNA for the CDR3: TGTGCCAGCTCACTTTCAAACTCTCCTGGAAACACCATATATTTT.